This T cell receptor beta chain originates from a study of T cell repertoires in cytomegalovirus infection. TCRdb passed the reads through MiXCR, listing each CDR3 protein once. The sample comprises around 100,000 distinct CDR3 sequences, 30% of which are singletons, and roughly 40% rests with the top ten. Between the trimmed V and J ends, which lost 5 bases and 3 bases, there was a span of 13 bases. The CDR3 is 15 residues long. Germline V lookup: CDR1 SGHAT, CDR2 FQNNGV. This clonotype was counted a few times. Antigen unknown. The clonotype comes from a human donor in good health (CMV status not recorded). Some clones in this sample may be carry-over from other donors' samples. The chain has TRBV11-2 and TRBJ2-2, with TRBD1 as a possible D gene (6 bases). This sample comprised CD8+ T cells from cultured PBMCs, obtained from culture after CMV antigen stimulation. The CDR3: CASSPFTGYTGELFF. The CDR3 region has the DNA TGTGCCAGCAGCCCTTTCACAGGGTACACCGGGGAGCTGTTTTTT.